Listed here are 30 T cell receptor beta chains from one sample, sequenced in a study of cytotoxic CD8 clonotypes in ibrutinib-treated CLL. Produced via immunoSEQ multiplex PCR; TCRdb's table is partial and in-frame only. The sample shows tens of thousands of clones, roughly 50% of them seen only once. The material was PBMCs, obtained after 12 months of ibrutinib treatment. The receptors stem from a human donor with chronic lymphocytic leukemia.

In DNA, the CDR3 is TGTGCCATCAGTCGTGGCTCCTACAATGAGCAGTTCTTC. Protein product: CAISRGSYNEQFF. The J gene is TRBJ2-1, the V gene TRBV10-3; D is unresolved. From germline, CDR1 is ENHRY and CDR2 SYGVKD. V gave up 5 bases and J gave up 0 bases, with 5 bases separating them. The CDR3 is made up of 13 amino acids.

This rearrangement joins TRBV4-1 to TRBJ1-5; 10 nucleotides line up with TRBD1. The CDR3 covers 16 residues. V lost 2 bases, J lost 4 bases, and 5 bases stayed unmatched. Germline V lookup: CDR1 MGHRA, CDR2 YSYEKL. The CDR3 loop reads CASSQQGQGQNQPQHF. CDR3 bases: TGCGCCAGCAGCCAACAGGGACAGGGGCAGAATCAGCCCCAGCATTTT.

V gene TRBV5-6 combines with J gene TRBJ1-2; 10 bases fit TRBD1. The CDR3 is 13 amino acids. Trimming cost V 4 bases and J 8 bases; bases outside gene matches: 5. CDR1 is SGHDT and CDR2 is YYEEEE in the germline V gene. The CDR3 is CASSRGQGRGYTF. The DNA for the CDR3 is TGTGCCAGCAGCCGGGGACAGGGGAGAGGCTACACCTTC.

Comments on this clone: This CDR3 is also generated by other DNA sequences in the sample. The V and J genes are TRBV11-3 and TRBJ2-5; D is possibly TRBD2 (5 bases). The CDR3 spans 13 residues. V dropped 3 bases and J dropped 2 bases, with 7 bases sitting between them. Germline V lookup: CDR1 SGHNT, CDR2 YENEEA. The CDR3 DNA sequence: TGTGCCAGCAGCTTTTCGGGGCAAGAGACCCAGTACTTC. It translates to CASSFSGQETQYF.

V usage is TRBV2 and J usage is TRBJ2-4; 9 bases are shared with TRBD1. The ends lost 6 bases at V and 8 bases at J; junction bases unmatched: 8. The germline V gene encodes CDR1 SNHLY and CDR2 FYNNEI. The CDR3 sequence is 14 residues long. The CDR3 region has the DNA TGTGCCAGCAGCGTTACAGGGGGCTGGGACATTCAGTACTTC. Translating it yields CASSVTGGWDIQYF.

The chain recombines TRBV4-1 with TRBJ2-1; D might be TRBD2 (6 bases). This CDR3 has 14 amino acids. V lost 0 bases, J lost 7 bases, and 10 bases lay in between. The germline CDR1 and CDR2 sequences are MGHRA and YSYEKL. The CDR3 bases are TGCGCCAGCAGCCAAGAGCCAGGGAGGAATGAGCAGTTCTTC. Translation: CASSQEPGRNEQFF.

There are a few counts of this clone. The rearrangement links TRBV6-5 to TRBJ1-1; D gene ambiguous. Germline loops: CDR1 MNHEY, CDR2 SVGAGI. The CDR3 loop spans 14 amino acids. The V end lost 6 bases, the J end lost 1 base, and 12 bases lay between the germline ends. The chain's CDR3 is CASRVLTPNTEAFF. Written as DNA, the CDR3 is TGTGCCAGCAGAGTCCTGACACCGAACACTGAAGCTTTCTTT.

This clone appeared a single time. The chain has TRBV7-9 and TRBJ2-3; 11 bases line up with TRBD2. Germline loops: CDR1 SEHNR, CDR2 FQNEAQ (reference sequence). The CDR3 length is 17 residues. Trimming cost V 0 bases and J 5 bases; bases outside gene matches: 7. CDR3 protein: CASSLALAGGRVDTQYF. The CDR3 coding sequence is TGTGCCAGCAGCTTAGCGCTAGCGGGAGGAAGGGTAGATACGCAGTATTTT.

This clone turned up a few times. The V gene is TRBV5-4, the J gene TRBJ1-2; the D is unclear. The CDR3 runs 15 residues. The V and J ends lost 0 bases and 10 bases respectively, with 19 bases between them. Germline CDR1 and CDR2: SGHNT and YYREEE (reference sequence). Here the CDR3 reads CASSLALATLEFYTF. The CDR3 bases are TGTGCCAGCAGCTTGGCCTTAGCTACCCTAGAGTTCTACACCTTC.

The chain recombines TRBV6-5 with TRBJ2-7, with D perhaps matching TRBD2 (6 bases). This CDR3 is 12 amino acids long. The V gene's germline CDR1 is MNHEY and CDR2 SVGAGI. Trimming cost V 6 bases and J 3 bases, with 9 bases left between them. CDR3 DNA sequence: TGTGCCAGCAGCTCGGAGGGCTACGAGCAGTACTTC. Its protein is CASSSEGYEQYF.

This clone occurred once. CDR3 loop: CASYRGWGYNEQFF. For the CDR3, the DNA is TGTGCCAGCTACAGGGGTTGGGGATACAATGAGCAGTTCTTC. V is TRBV28 and J is TRBJ2-1, with 7 bases aligning to TRBD1. The J segment lost 4 bases and the V segment lost 8 bases, leaving 8 bases of the junction unmatched. The CDR3 is 14 residues long. CDR1 MDHEN and CDR2 SYDVKM come from the germline V gene.

This sequence joins TRBV7-2 and TRBJ1-1; unclear D gene. Trimming took 0 bases from V and 6 from J, leaving 11 bases between them. Per germline, CDR1 SGHTA and CDR2 FQGNSA. The CDR3 is made up of 14 amino acids. The CDR3 spells CASSLASGEAEAFF. The CDR3 DNA is TGTGCCAGCAGCTTAGCGTCGGGTGAGGCTGAAGCTTTCTTT.

V gene TRBV25-1 combines with J gene TRBJ2-7; 8 bases line up with TRBD1. CDR3 size: 17 residues. The V gene end was trimmed by 6 bases and the J gene end by 0 bases; junction bases not matched to a gene: 13. Germline loops: CDR1 MGHDK, CDR2 SYGVNS. The CDR3 reads CASSAPSTGTGSYEQYF. In DNA form, the CDR3 reads TGTGCCAGCAGCGCGCCCTCAACCGGGACAGGCTCCTACGAGCAGTACTTC.

V gene TRBV11-3 combines with J gene TRBJ2-3; D gene uncertain. Trimming took 5 bases from V and 3 from J, leaving 6 bases between them. The CDR3 length is 12 residues. In germline, CDR1 is SGHNT, CDR2 YENEEA. Here the CDR3 DNA reads TGTGCCAGCAGCCGAGGTACAGATACGCAGTATTTT. Translating gives CASSRGTDTQYF.

The J gene is TRBJ1-4, the V gene TRBV7-2, with unresolved D. This CDR3 comprises 17 residues. Germline CDR1 SGHTA, CDR2 FQGNSA. V was shortened by 1 base and J by 7 bases, with 19 bases between the two germline ends. The CDR3 DNA reads TGTGCCAGCAGCTTAGGGGGTGCCCCGACGGTAACTGAAAAACTGTTTTTT. This sequence encodes CASSLGGAPTVTEKLFF.

The chain is built from TRBV18 and TRBJ1-2; tentatively, D is TRBD1 (6 bases). CDR1 is KGHSH, CDR2 LQKENI, per germline. V lost 2 bases and J 4 bases, leaving 14 bases between the germline ends. This CDR3 contains 15 residues. The CDR3 spells CASSPRAGDAYGYTF. The DNA for the CDR3 is TGTGCCAGCTCACCAAGAGCAGGGGATGCCTATGGCTACACCTTC.

This chain joins TRBV4-3 and TRBJ2-7, with D uncertain. With 7 bases removed from V and 2 bases from J, the gap between germline ends came to 12 bases. The CDR3 has 13 residues. Per the germline V gene, CDR1 is LGHNA and CDR2 is YSLEER. Written as DNA, the CDR3 is TGCGCCAGCAATCCCCAGGATGCCTACGAGCAGTACTTC. This translates into CASNPQDAYEQYF.

This clone came up many times. This chain uses TRBV9 with TRBJ2-6; 8 bases match TRBD1. J gave up 0 bases and V 4 bases, and 9 bases lay outside the gene matches. Germline lookup yields CDR1 SGDLS and CDR2 YYNGEE. The CDR3 runs 18 residues. The CDR3 DNA follows: TGTGCCAGCAGCTCCCGGGACAGGACTGTCTCTGGGGCCAACGTCCTGACTTTC. This codes for CASSSRDRTVSGANVLTF.

This clone appeared many times. The chain recombines TRBV28 with TRBJ2-3; 7 bases are a match to TRBD1. The CDR3 contains 14 residues. The ends lost 4 bases at V and 2 bases at J; junction bases unmatched: 3. Germline V gene lookup returns CDR1 MDHEN and CDR2 SYDVKM. The CDR3 region is CASSYGTATDTQYF. The CDR3 region has the DNA TGTGCCAGCAGTTACGGGACAGCCACAGATACGCAGTATTTT.

V and J are TRBV6-1 and TRBJ2-2; D unclear. The V end lost 6 bases, the J end lost 6 bases, and 5 bases lay between the germline ends. CDR3 length equals 11 residues. Per the germline V gene, CDR1 is MNHNS and CDR2 is SASEGT. The CDR3 spells CASSPSGELFF. CDR3 DNA sequence: TGTGCCAGCAGCCCATCCGGGGAGCTGTTTTTT.

The rearrangement joins TRBV20-1 to TRBJ1-1; no reliable D call. Germline lookup yields CDR1 DFQATT and CDR2 SNEGSKA (reference sequence). CDR3 length: 10 residues. The germline V and J ends were trimmed by 5 bases and 4 bases, with 5 bases remaining between them. In DNA form, the CDR3 reads TGCAGTGCTCCGGGCACTGAAGCTTTCTTT. It is translated as CSAPGTEAFF.

CDR3 coding DNA: TGTGCCAGCAGTGATGTACGGTGGAGACTCGGTGGGAAACTGTTTTTT. This gives the protein CASSDVRWRLGGKLFF. The chain carries TRBV25-1 and TRBJ1-4, with unresolved D. Trimming left V 3 bases short and J 11 bases short, with 22 bases between. The germline gives CDR1 MGHDK, CDR2 SYGVNS. This CDR3 has 16 amino acids.

The J gene is TRBJ2-7, the V gene TRBV5-5; 10 bases are a match to TRBD1. CDR1 and CDR2 from the germline V gene are SGHKS and YYEKEE (reference sequence). The CDR3 runs 16 residues. V shed 4 bases and J 7 bases; nucleotides not matched to a gene: 14. The CDR3 spells CASSRTPGQGIREQYF. CDR3 nucleotide sequence: TGTGCCAGCAGCCGTACCCCGGGACAGGGGATTCGGGAGCAGTACTTC.

A few counts support this clone. V is TRBV5-1 and J is TRBJ2-1, with D perhaps TRBD2 (5 bases). This CDR3 comprises 15 residues. Trimming removed 0 bases from V and 5 bases from J, with 12 bases in between. Per germline, CDR1 SGHRS and CDR2 YFSETQ. Here the CDR3 reads CASSLAGKANNEQFF. The CDR3 DNA follows: TGCGCCAGCAGCTTGGCCGGGAAGGCTAACAATGAGCAGTTCTTC.

The table lists this clone with a few counts. The rearrangement links TRBV19 to TRBJ1-2, with 8 bases fitting TRBD1. Germline CDR1 is LNHDA and CDR2 is SQIVND (reference sequence). Losses at the gene ends were 3 bases for V and 7 bases for J; bases not matched to a gene: 4. The CDR3 contains 13 residues. The CDR3 nucleotides read TGTGCCAGTAGTATCGGACAGGGAGTTGGCTACACCTTC. Protein: CASSIGQGVGYTF.

This clone appeared a few times. The chain has TRBV6-5 and TRBJ1-2; weak D call: TRBD1 (5 bases). CDR1 is MNHEY and CDR2 is SVGAGI in the germline V gene. The V end lost 2 bases, the J end lost 8 bases, and 15 bases lay between the germline ends. The CDR3 totals 14 residues. DNA for the CDR3: TGTGCCAGCAGTTACACGGTTACAGGCGGGGGCTACACCTTC. Protein product: CASSYTVTGGGYTF.

This clone was detected only a few times. The gene calls are TRBV5-1 and TRBJ1-4; weak D call: TRBD1 (5 bases). The CDR3 extends over 14 amino acids. CDR1 is SGHRS and CDR2 is YFSETQ in the germline V gene. V was trimmed by 1 base and J by 11 bases, leaving 15 bases between them. CDR3 sequence: CASSLRDRSEKLFF. The CDR3 DNA sequence: TGCGCCAGCAGCTTGAGGGACCGATCCGAGAAACTGTTTTTT.

The chain couples TRBV7-2 to TRBJ1-5; D remains ambiguous. V was clipped by 5 bases and J by 2 bases, with 13 bases between them. From germline, CDR1 is SGHTA and CDR2 FQGNSA. The CDR3 extends over 15 amino acids. CDR3 sequence: CASSQDPHGNQPQHF. The CDR3 nucleotides are TGTGCCAGCAGCCAGGACCCTCACGGCAATCAGCCCCAGCATTTT.

This chain connects TRBV19 to TRBJ2-2, with 10 bases lining up with TRBD2. Trimming cost V 7 bases and J 1 base; bases outside gene matches: 9. Germline V gives CDR1 LNHDA, CDR2 SQIVND (reference sequence). The CDR3 consists of 17 residues. This CDR3 is CASTVLAGVRNTGELFF. CDR3 DNA: TGTGCCAGTACCGTTCTAGCGGGGGTCAGGAACACCGGGGAGCTGTTTTTT.

The chain combines TRBV6-5 with TRBJ1-6; D not resolved. Deletions cut 7 bases from V and 7 bases from J, with 5 bases between. The CDR3 loop spans 11 amino acids. Per the germline V gene, CDR1 is MNHEY and CDR2 is SVGAGI. CDR3 coding DNA: TGTGCCAGCACCCAAAATTCACCCCTCCACTTT. Protein sequence: CASTQNSPLHF.